Presented here are 32 T cell receptor beta chains from one specimen sequenced in a study of blood T cell repertoires in COVID-19. The protocol was immunoSEQ multiplex PCR, while the TCRdb copy is restricted to in-frame clones and leaves out a portion. Among tens of thousands of clones listed, around nine tenths were seen once. Sequencing was done on a sample of peripheral blood. Receptors were obtained from a man between 45 and 60 years old with active COVID-19.

V and J are TRBV5-6 and TRBJ1-1; 8 bases fit TRBD1. The CDR3 is made up of 13 amino acids. CDR1 and CDR2 (germline): SGHDT, YYEEEE. V shed 3 bases and J 4 bases; nucleotides not matched to a gene: 2. The CDR3 DNA reads TGTGCCAGCAGCTACACAGGGGGCACTGAAGCTTTCTTT. Its protein product is CASSYTGGTEAFF.

The genes are TRBV5-1 and TRBJ1-1; D might be TRBD1 (6 bases). The CDR3 has 12 amino acids. V was trimmed by 4 bases and J by 7 bases, leaving 11 bases between them. Germline V gene data show CDR1 as SGHRS and CDR2 as YFSETQ. The CDR3 nucleotides read TGCGCCAGCAGCCCGACAGGTGGTGAAGCTTTCTTT. Translated: CASSPTGGEAFF.

The rearrangement joins TRBV5-6 to TRBJ2-5; TRBD1 matches 7 bases. The germline V gene encodes CDR1 SGHDT and CDR2 YYEEEE. This CDR3 comprises 16 residues. V was pared by 3 bases and J by 4 bases, with 12 bases of the junction left unmatched. The CDR3 nucleotides read TGTGCCAGCAGCTATGGAGGACAGGCAAGTCCAGAGACCCAGTACTTC. It encodes CASSYGGQASPETQYF.

The chain recombines TRBV5-1 with TRBJ2-3; 14 bases match TRBD2. V lost 4 bases and J lost 4; bases outside the gene matches: 5. Germline V lookup: CDR1 SGHRS, CDR2 YFSETQ. The CDR3 extends over 16 amino acids. CDR3 bases: TGCGCCAGCAGCCCTCTGGGACTAGCGGGAGCAGATACGCAGTATTTT. Amino acids: CASSPLGLAGADTQYF.

This clone has only one observation. The V and J genes are TRBV5-1 and TRBJ1-2, with 7 positions matching TRBD1. The CDR3 is 16 residues long. CDR1 is SGHRS and CDR2 is YFSETQ in the germline V gene. The V segment lost 0 bases and the J segment 4 bases; nucleotides outside the gene matches: 9. CDR3 DNA sequence: TGCGCCAGCAGCTTGGCCCTAGGGACAGATGGCTATGGCTACACCTTC. This encodes CASSLALGTDGYGYTF.

The V call is TRBV9, the J call TRBJ1-1, with no clear D. The germline V gene has CDR1 SGDLS and CDR2 YYNGEE. Deletions cut 10 bases from V and 4 bases from J, with 14 bases between. This CDR3 comprises 12 residues. The CDR3 loop is CALEIRCTEAFF. The CDR3 DNA sequence: TGTGCCTTAGAGATTCGGTGCACTGAAGCTTTCTTT.

The rearrangement links TRBV9 to TRBJ2-7, with 8 bases aligning to TRBD1. The CDR3 sequence is 16 residues long. CDR1 and CDR2 (germline): SGDLS, YYNGEE. V lost 3 bases, J lost 2 bases, and 10 bases stayed unmatched. The CDR3 is CASSEGTGAGAYEQYF. The CDR3 region has the DNA TGTGCCAGCAGCGAGGGGACAGGAGCCGGCGCCTACGAGCAGTACTTC.

The genes are TRBV30 and TRBJ1-2, with 7 bases aligning to TRBD1. The CDR3 is 13 amino acids. The germline V gene has CDR1 GTSNPN and CDR2 SVGIG (reference sequence). Trimming took 2 bases from V and 3 from J; bases not matched to a gene: 3. In DNA, the CDR3 is TGTGCCTGGAGTTTTACAGGGGACTATGGCTACACCTTC. This gives the protein CAWSFTGDYGYTF.

The chain links TRBV28 to TRBJ1-1; no definite D call. The germline V gene has CDR1 MDHEN and CDR2 SYDVKM. V was trimmed by 7 bases and J by 1 base, leaving 19 bases between them. The CDR3 consists of 16 residues. The CDR3 DNA is TGTGCCAGCAATACCTTCGCATTCCAGAAGAACACTGAAGCTTTCTTT. Encoded protein: CASNTFAFQKNTEAFF.

The chain employs TRBV7-9 and TRBJ2-1; the D gene is possibly TRBD1 (5 bases). V lost 5 bases and J lost 6, with 17 bases in between. The CDR3 length is 15 residues. Germline CDR1 is SEHNR and CDR2 is FQNEAQ (reference sequence). The CDR3 spells CASSPIGAAINEQFF. CDR3 nucleotide sequence: TGTGCCAGCAGCCCAATAGGGGCAGCAATCAATGAGCAGTTCTTC.

V usage is TRBV27 and J usage is TRBJ1-5; 10 nucleotides line up with TRBD1. J gave up 6 bases and V 5 bases, and 7 bases lay outside the gene matches. The CDR3 runs 15 residues. The germline V gene encodes CDR1 MNHEY and CDR2 SMNVEV (reference sequence). The CDR3 region is CASSPTGGVSQPQHF. The CDR3 coding sequence is TGTGCCAGCAGTCCGACAGGGGGCGTATCTCAGCCCCAGCATTTT.

The chain uses TRBV28 and TRBJ2-7, with 7 positions matching TRBD1. After removal of 6 bases from V and 0 bases from J, the junction contained 5 bases not matched to a gene. This CDR3 is built from 14 residues. Per germline, CDR1 MDHEN and CDR2 SYDVKM. The CDR3 region is CASSRDSYSYEQYF. In DNA form, the CDR3 reads TGTGCCAGCAGCAGGGACAGTTACTCCTACGAGCAGTACTTC.

The J gene is TRBJ1-1, the V gene TRBV6-2 or TRBV6-3; possibly TRBD1 for D (6 bases). Trimming cost V 1 base and J 6 bases, with 15 bases left between them. The CDR3 loop spans 15 amino acids. CDR1 and CDR2 (germline): MNHEY, SVGEGT. DNA for the CDR3: TGTGCCAGCAGTTACTACGGGGGGCAGAGATCTGAAGCTTTCTTT. It specifies CASSYYGGQRSEAFF.

This clone was counted a few times. The chain joins TRBV6-5 to TRBJ2-1; 9 nucleotides line up with TRBD1. The CDR3 extends over 15 amino acids. Per the germline V gene, CDR1 is MNHEY and CDR2 is SVGAGI. Trimming took 6 bases from V and 2 from J; bases not matched to a gene: 5. The CDR3 protein is CASSRTGAPYNEQFF. CDR3 bases: TGTGCCAGCAGCCGGACAGGGGCTCCCTACAATGAGCAGTTCTTC.

This chain joins TRBV19 and TRBJ2-3; 8 nucleotides match TRBD1. J was trimmed by 6 bases and V by 5 bases; bases with no gene match: 10. The CDR3 is 15 residues long. Germline V lookup: CDR1 LNHDA, CDR2 SQIVND (reference sequence). The CDR3 bases are TGTGCCAGTAGTCCCCTGACAGGGGTATGGGATACGCAGTATTTT. Its translation is CASSPLTGVWDTQYF.

V and J are TRBV19 and TRBJ2-2; 12 bases are a match to TRBD2. From germline, CDR1 is LNHDA and CDR2 SQIVND (reference sequence). The ends lost 6 bases at V and 6 bases at J; junction bases unmatched: 8. The CDR3 is 16 residues long. The CDR3 loop is CASSPLAGGLSGELFF. CDR3 DNA: TGTGCCAGTAGCCCCCTAGCGGGGGGGCTCTCCGGGGAGCTGTTTTTT.

This chain links TRBV5-8 with TRBJ2-4; 9 bases are shared with TRBD1. The CDR3 has 16 residues. The germline V gene has CDR1 SGHTS and CDR2 YDEGEE. The V segment lost 5 bases and the J segment 1 base; nucleotides outside the gene matches: 7. CDR3 coding DNA: TGTGCCAGCAGTACCACAGGGGGCGCGGCCAAAAACATTCAGTACTTC. Its protein product is CASSTTGGAAKNIQYF.

The rearrangement links TRBV29-1 to TRBJ2-5, with 7 nucleotides matching TRBD2. V lost 1 base to trimming and J lost 1 base; unmatched junction nucleotides: 6. CDR1 is SQVTM, CDR2 ANQGSEA, per germline. There are 15 residues in the CDR3. In DNA form, the CDR3 reads TGCAGCGTTGAAGCAAACGGGAGGTTCCAAGAGACCCAGTACTTC. Its protein is CSVEANGRFQETQYF. Full variable domain (missing parts from reference TRBV29-1 and TRBJ2-5): SAVISQKPSRDICQRGTSLTIQCQVDSQVTMMFWYRQQPGQSLTLIATANQGSEATYESGFVIDKFPISRPNLTFSTLTVSNMSPEDSSIYLCSVEANGRFQETQYFGPGTRLLVL.

This chain connects TRBV24-1 to TRBJ2-7; D possibly corresponds to TRBD1 (6 bases). CDR1 and CDR2 from the germline V gene are KGHDR and SFDVKD. V lost 1 base and J lost 12, with 33 bases in between. This CDR3 spans 19 amino acids. DNA for the CDR3: TGTGCCACCAGTGATTTTCAGGGGAAGGGCCCAAAGGAAATATCGTTGCGGTACTTC. It encodes CATSDFQGKGPKEISLRYF.

V and J are TRBV29-1 and TRBJ1-1; D may be TRBD1 (5 bases). V was shortened by 0 bases and J by 8 bases, with 13 bases between the two germline ends. Germline loops: CDR1 SQVTM, CDR2 ANQGSEA. The CDR3 is 13 residues long. CDR3 protein: CSVEEGGRREAFF. DNA of the CDR3: TGCAGCGTTGAAGAGGGGGGGAGGAGGGAAGCTTTCTTT.

This chain links TRBV5-6 with TRBJ2-7; 8 bases agree with TRBD1. From germline, CDR1 is SGHDT and CDR2 YYEEEE. The junction had 8 bases not matched to a gene; V was cut back by 0 bases and J by 0 bases. This CDR3 is built from 17 residues. CDR3 region: CASSLARAQGASYEQYF. In nucleotides, the CDR3 is TGTGCCAGCAGCTTGGCCAGGGCGCAGGGGGCCTCCTACGAGCAGTACTTC.

The chain is built from TRBV6-5 and TRBJ2-2; the D is unclear. From germline, CDR1 is MNHEY and CDR2 SVGAGI. V gave up 11 bases and J gave up 4 bases, with 14 bases separating them. CDR3 length: 13 amino acids. The CDR3, as DNA: TGTGCCGGCGGAGAGAGCGTCACCGGGGAGCTGTTTTTT. Translation gives CAGGESVTGELFF.

The chain recombines TRBV19 with TRBJ1-1; the D gene is possibly TRBD1 (5 bases). The CDR3 is 13 amino acids. The V end lost 3 bases, the J end lost 1 base, and 6 bases lay between the germline ends. Per the germline V gene, CDR1 is LNHDA and CDR2 is SQIVND (reference sequence). The CDR3 is CASSIGANTEAFF. The CDR3 DNA reads TGTGCCAGTAGTATTGGGGCGAACACTGAAGCTTTCTTT.

The gene calls are TRBV11-1 and TRBJ2-7; TRBD2 is a possible D gene (5 bases). Looked up from germline, CDR1 is SGHAT and CDR2 is FQDESV (reference sequence). CDR3 length: 14 amino acids. V was trimmed by 4 bases and J by 6 bases, leaving 16 bases between them. CDR3: CASSSPMGAGEQYF. The DNA for the CDR3 is TGTGCCAGCAGCTCCCCGATGGGAGCAGGCGAGCAGTACTTC.

This clone appeared once. The rearrangement joins TRBV27 to TRBJ2-2; D is possibly TRBD2 (5 bases). Germline V gene sequence: CDR1 MNHEY, CDR2 SMNVEV (reference sequence). Trimming pared 5 bases from V and 2 bases from J, leaving 12 bases between. This CDR3 region has 15 residues. The chain's CDR3 is CASSPTRYNTGELFF. Written as DNA, the CDR3 is TGTGCCAGCAGTCCTACTAGATATAACACCGGGGAGCTGTTTTTT.

As DNA, the CDR3 is TGTGCCAGTAGTATTCGAGATTCCAATCAGCCCCAGCATTTT. It encodes CASSIRDSNQPQHF. The chain carries TRBV19 and TRBJ1-5; D uncertain. The germline V gene has CDR1 LNHDA and CDR2 SQIVND (reference sequence). There are 14 residues in the CDR3. Trimming removed 3 bases at V and 3 bases at J, with 9 bases between.

The V gene is TRBV5-1, the J gene TRBJ1-1; D call uncertain. The germline V gene encodes CDR1 SGHRS and CDR2 YFSETQ. The CDR3 is 15 residues long. The V and J ends lost 0 bases and 0 bases respectively, with 9 bases between them. The CDR3 coding sequence is TGCGCCAGCAGCTTGGAGGGAGGGTTGAACACTGAAGCTTTCTTT. This gives the protein CASSLEGGLNTEAFF.

The rearrangement uses TRBV10-1 and TRBJ1-2; D gene ambiguous. Trimming cost V 4 bases and J 4 bases, with 13 bases left between them. Germline-derived CDR1 and CDR2 are WNHNN and SYGVQD (reference sequence). The CDR3 totals 14 residues. CDR3 DNA sequence: TGCGCCAGCAGTGCCCCGGGTTGTAGCTATGGCTACACCTTC. This encodes CASSAPGCSYGYTF.

This chain links TRBV6-2 or TRBV6-3 with TRBJ1-5; 8 bases agree with TRBD1. From germline, CDR1 is MNHEY and CDR2 SVGEGT. V trimming: 5 bases; J trimming: 7 bases; junction bases outside the gene matches: 10. The CDR3 is 15 amino acids. CDR3 DNA sequence: TGTGCCAGCAGTCCACTACAGGGGGAACGGCAGCCCCAGCATTTT. Amino acid sequence: CASSPLQGERQPQHF.

The chain recombines TRBV28 with TRBJ2-1; TRBD2 matches at 7 bases. The CDR3 runs to 15 residues. Germline CDR1 is MDHEN and CDR2 is SYDVKM. Unmatched junction bases numbered 5, after V lost 6 bases and J lost 0 bases. The CDR3 is CASSLAAHSYNEQFF. The CDR3 DNA sequence: TGTGCCAGCAGCCTAGCGGCCCACTCCTACAATGAGCAGTTCTTC.

The CDR3 nucleotides read TGTGCCAGCAGTTCGAGCGGGTCTAATGAGCAGTTCTTC. Its protein product is CASSSSGSNEQFF. The V gene is TRBV6-5, the J gene TRBJ2-1, with a tentative D call TRBD2 (6 bases). In germline, CDR1 is MNHEY, CDR2 SVGAGI. Trimming shortened V by 4 bases and J by 7 bases, and 11 bases separated the two germline ends. The CDR3 runs 13 residues.

This chain uses TRBV9 with TRBJ2-2; 8 nucleotides agree with TRBD2. Unmatched junction bases numbered 6, after V lost 3 bases and J lost 5 bases. From germline, CDR1 is SGDLS and CDR2 YYNGEE. This CDR3 contains 15 residues. The CDR3 loop is CASSERGQGTGELFF. The CDR3 nucleotides read TGTGCCAGCAGCGAGCGGGGGCAGGGGACCGGGGAGCTGTTTTTT.